The T cell receptor (beta chain) under discussion was sequenced for a study of cytotoxic CD8 clonotypes in ibrutinib-treated CLL listed by TCRdb under 2021. Notes on the research overall: In this cohort, 15 patients were treatment-naive and ten to eleven were relapsed/refractory, while about 17 had unmutated IGHV. Responses were partial in roughly 24 patients and complete in 2; after median around 72 months follow-up, around 14 stayed in remission and 12 progressed. Response samples were obtained after a median of approximately twelve months of treatment, with a range of about 6 to 36 months. An average of roughly 250,000 productive templates and some 99,000 productive rearrangements was obtained per sample. Longitudinal samples were obtainable from about 30% of the 86 participants in the trial. Cryopreserved peripheral blood mononuclear cells were collected before treatment, at response, and at either disease progression or sustained remission. Patients were still on ibrutinib when every remission and progressive disease sample was collected. What the research found in general, with its limitations: Public clonotypes were found to be uncommon and were observed to contract or remain stable during treatment; the increase in clonality was shown to reflect expansion of private clonotypes at ibrutinib response. Sampling times were not matched between patients in sustained remission and patients whose disease was progressing, and lymph node repertoires were not examined. Baseline clonality exceeded that of age-matched healthy donors and correlated strongly with circulating CD8+ T-cell counts. At ibrutinib response clonality went up, during sustained remission it held steady, and at progression it dropped back toward baseline.

Trimming costs V 1 base and J 3 bases, and their ends lie 13 bases apart. From its cysteine to its phenylalanine, the CDR3 spans 15 amino acids. The CDR3 DNA has 45 bases and is translated from base 1. The germline V gene (reference sequence) provides CDR1 SSHAT and CDR2 FNYEAQ. A MiSeq instrument was used for deep resolution sequencing, which targeted depths ranging from 1 in 1 million up to 1 in 200,000 T cells, with coverage averaging 10x for each clonotype. TCR beta libraries were generated with the immunoSEQ hsTCRB Kit. For the original study's pipeline: Data were analyzed with ImmunoSEQ Data Assistant and ImmunoSEQ Analyzer, with V, D and J genes assigned per IMGT definitions. Clonality, which ranges from 0 to 1, was calculated by subtracting the normalized Shannon entropy of productive rearrangement frequencies from one. Only overrepresented clonotypes making up at least 0.05% of each patient's repertoire were included in the public clonotype analysis. Roughly 13 age-matched healthy donor repertoires from immuneACCESS were used as controls for clonality. What TCRdb holds here is the immuneACCESS table cut down to in-frame rearrangements. Part of the clones is not present; checked against another copy, under half of the missing clones reflect an unresolved V gene, and the others are unexplained. Clone size and V and J calls were adopted from that table, with D and trimming inferred from the DNA. Here the sample has around 70,000 clones; about 63% occur a single time. The ten most abundant clones make up roughly 5.7% of the sample.

The time point label of this sample denotes: approximately eleven months on ibrutinib. For TCR beta library preparation, about 2.1 micrograms of genomic DNA were extracted from the cryopreserved PBMCs. Longitudinal blood samples from CLL patients on ibrutinib monotherapy were analyzed using high-throughput TCR beta sequencing. The patients took part in an open-label, single-center phase 2 trial of ibrutinib monotherapy. A word on this clone: Its antigen is currently not known. No clone much larger than this one lies a single base away; base qualities are absent.

Recombination connected TRBV7-7 to TRBJ2-7; the D gene lacks a confident call. The clonotype originates from a human donor with chronic lymphocytic leukemia. Here the sequenced sample was PBMCs, taken after 12 months of ibrutinib treatment. The CDR3 reads CASSLDLGRGYEQYF. The DNA sequence follows: TGTGCCAGCAGCTTAGACCTGGGAAGAGGCTACGAGCAGTACTTC.